This is a list of T cell receptor beta chains from one sample in a study of blood T cell repertoires in COVID-19. The table came from immunoSEQ multiplex PCR; TCRdb's copy has only in-frame clones and leaves some out. This table has about 220,000 clones, around 84% appearing once. Material for sequencing was peripheral blood. These receptors all come from a human donor in a cohort sampled during active COVID-19. CDR3s include the opening cysteine and the closing phenylalanine or tryptophan. Each record gives: J gene, clone size, D gene, V gene, CDR3 DNA, CDR3 protein. A D gene is named only where the DNA matches it firmly. For some rows the clone size is stated as once, few or many, or as a class when expanded; others skip it.

TRBJ1-4 . . TRBV5-1 TGCGCCAGCAGCGGGGCTACAGGGTTTAATGAAAAACTGTTTTTT CASSGATGFNEKLFF
TRBJ2-3 . . TRBV3-1/TRBV3-2 TGTGCCAGCAGCCAAGGGCTCGGGAGTACGCAGTATTTT CASSQGLGSTQYF
TRBJ1-3 few . TRBV7-2 TGTGCCAGCAGCACTGACAGGAAAAACACCATATATTTT CASSTDRKNTIYF
TRBJ1-1 . . TRBV2 TGTGCCAGCTACCAGGGGAGCGGCACTGAAGCTTTCTTT CASYQGSGTEAFF
TRBJ1-3 . TRBD1 TRBV5-1 TGCGCCAGCAGGACGGGACAGGGGAGGGCTGGAAACACCATATATTTT CASRTGQGRAGNTIYF
TRBJ2-1 . TRBD1 TRBV18 TGTGCCAGCTCACCTTGGGCAGGGGGCGGCTACAATGAGCAGTTCTTC CASSPWAGGGYNEQFF
TRBJ1-5 . TRBD1 TRBV14 TGTGCCAGCAGCCGACAGGGAGGAAAGGGACAGCCCCAGCATTTT CASSRQGGKGQPQHF
TRBJ2-7 . TRBD2 TRBV5-1 TGCGCCAGCAGCCCCCTAGCGGGGGGCCCTAGGCAGTACTTC CASSPLAGGPRQYF
TRBJ1-5 . . TRBV19 TGTGCCAGTAGTGCCAGGAGGTCCCTTAGCAATCAGCCCCAGCATTTT CASSARRSLSNQPQHF
TRBJ1-1 . TRBD1 TRBV6-5 TGTGCCAGCAGTTACAACAGGGGGTTAGGGTCGGCTTTCTTT CASSYNRGLGSAFF
TRBJ1-2 . . TRBV5-1 TGCGCCAGCAGCTTGAGTCAGGTCGGTTATGGCTACACCTTC CASSLSQVGYGYTF
TRBJ2-7 few . TRBV19 TGTGCCAGTAGTACGGACAGCTCCTACGAGCAGTACTTC CASSTDSSYEQYF
TRBJ2-5 . TRBD1 TRBV2 TGTGCCAGCAGCACCGGGACAGGGATAGGCCAGTACTTC CASSTGTGIGQYF
TRBJ1-6 . . TRBV27 TGTGCCAGCAGTTTAGAGAGGAACCCACGTGAACATTCACCCCTCCACTTT CASSLERNPREHSPLHF
TRBJ2-1 . TRBD1 TRBV4-2 TGTGCCAGCAGCCAAGAGCCTACAGGGGGCAATGAGCAGTTCTTC CASSQEPTGGNEQFF
TRBJ2-7 once TRBD2 TRBV29-1 TGCAGCGTTGAGGTTAGACTAGCGGGGGGCTCCTACGAGCAGTACTTC CSVEVRLAGGSYEQYF
TRBJ1-5 . . TRBV6-5 TGTGCCAGCAAATATGACATTAGCAATCAGCCCCAGCATTTT CASKYDISNQPQHF
TRBJ2-5 . TRBD1 TRBV5-1 TGCGCCAGCAGCCCGGGGGACAGGGTCGGCCAAGAGACCCAGTACTTC CASSPGDRVGQETQYF
TRBJ1-2 . TRBD1 TRBV28 TGTGCCAGCCTACCCCCGGGACAGGGATTCTCTGGCTACACCTTC CASLPPGQGFSGYTF
TRBJ2-2 . . TRBV5-1 TGCGCCAGCAGCTTGGATCCAGGACAGACCGGGGAGCTGTTTTTT CASSLDPGQTGELFF
TRBJ2-1 few TRBD2 TRBV13 TGTGCCAGCAGCTCAAGCGGGGGGCTCTACAATGAGCAGTTCTTC CASSSSGGLYNEQFF
TRBJ2-1 . TRBD2 TRBV7-9 TGTGCCAGCAGCTTAGGATTTAGGGGGACTAGCGACTACAATGAGCAGTTCTTC CASSLGFRGTSDYNEQFF
TRBJ1-6 . . TRBV29-1 TGCAGCGTAGCGGTGGGACAACAAAATTCACCCCTCCACTTT CSVAVGQQNSPLHF
TRBJ1-4 few TRBD1 TRBV19 TGTGCCAGTAGTATCCGGACAGGGGAACGTACAACTAATGAAAAACTGTTTTTT CASSIRTGERTTNEKLFF
TRBJ1-1 . . TRBV28 TGTGCCAGCAGTCTACCTTTTACTGAAGCTTTCTTT CASSLPFTEAFF
TRBJ2-7 once TRBD1 TRBV6-5 TGTGCCAGCAGGAGGCAGGGGGCAGGAGAGCAGTACTTC CASRRQGAGEQYF
TRBJ2-2 . . TRBV5-4 TGTGCCAGCAGCTTGGCTCAAGGGGCAGTCACCGGGGAGCTGTTTTTT CASSLAQGAVTGELFF
TRBJ2-1 . TRBD1 TRBV27 TGTGCCAGCAGTCGGGACAGGGTAACCTACAATGAGCAGTTCTTC CASSRDRVTYNEQFF
TRBJ2-7 . TRBD2 TRBV5-1 TGCGCCAGCAGCTTGGTTGCTAGCGGGAGAGGAGAGCAGTACTTC CASSLVASGRGEQYF
TRBJ2-4 . TRBD1 TRBV7-2 TGTGCCAGCAGCTCAGGACAGGGAGACAACATTCAGTACTTC CASSSGQGDNIQYF
TRBJ1-1 . . TRBV10-3 TGTGCCATCAAAAGCAGGGTCTCAGGCACTGAAGCTTTCTTT CAIKSRVSGTEAFF
TRBJ2-5 . TRBD2 TRBV24-1 TGTGCCACCAGTGATGTCAGCGGGGGGGCCGGGACCCAGTACTTC CATSDVSGGAGTQYF
TRBJ2-7 . . TRBV7-2 TGTGCCAGCAGCTTAGCGGCTAGCAGCTCCTACGAGCAGTACTTC CASSLAASSSYEQYF
TRBJ2-7 . TRBD1 TRBV13 TGTGCCAGCAGCTTCCCCCGGACAGGGGTACGAGAGCAGTACTTC CASSFPRTGVREQYF
TRBJ2-7 . . TRBV2 TGTGCCAGCAGTTGGGACTTAAGCTCCTACGAGCAGTACTTC CASSWDLSSYEQYF
TRBJ1-1 . TRBD1 TRBV5-4 TGTGCCAGCACCTTGGACAGGGGGCTTTCTGAAGCTTTCTTT CASTLDRGLSEAFF
TRBJ1-1 . TRBD1 TRBV18 TGTGCCAGCTCACCAACAGGGGTGAACACTGAAGCTTTCTTT CASSPTGVNTEAFF
TRBJ2-7 . TRBD2 TRBV5-1 TGCGCCAGCAGCCCCGGATCACTAGCGGTAACCTACGAGCAGTACTTC CASSPGSLAVTYEQYF
TRBJ1-6 few . TRBV6-5 TGTGCCAGCAGTCCAAGGGGCGGACAGAATTCACCCCTCCACTTT CASSPRGGQNSPLHF
TRBJ2-7 . TRBD1 TRBV19 TGTGCCAGTACCTCCGGGACAGGGAATTACGAGCAGTACTTC CASTSGTGNYEQYF
TRBJ1-1 . TRBD1 TRBV27 TGTGCCAGCAGAAAGGGGGCTAACACTGAAGCTTTCTTT CASRKGANTEAFF
TRBJ2-2 . . TRBV9 TGTGCCAGCAGCGTCGATACTTCGAACACCGGGGAGCTGTTTTTT CASSVDTSNTGELFF
TRBJ2-5 . . TRBV4-2 TGTGCCAGCAGCCAAGATGTTTCAGGCGGCGAGGCCACGGGGGAGACCCAGTACTTC CASSQDVSGGEATGETQYF
TRBJ1-5 . TRBD1 TRBV19 TGTGCCAGTAGTATAGGGTCCGGGACAGGGGGCATGATTAGCAATCAGCCCCAGCATTTT CASSIGSGTGGMISNQPQHF
TRBJ2-7 . . TRBV28 TGTGCCAGCAGCCCTCTCCCCAGCTACGAGCAGTACTTC CASSPLPSYEQYF
TRBJ1-3 . . TRBV28 TGTGCCAGCAGTTCATTCACAGGGTGGTCTGGAAACACCATATATTTT CASSSFTGWSGNTIYF
TRBJ2-1 few TRBD2 TRBV5-1 TGCGCCAGCAGCCAAGGACTAGTCTCCAATGAGCAGTTCTTC CASSQGLVSNEQFF
TRBJ2-1 . . TRBV19 TGTGCCAGTAGCGTGTCAGGGGCTAACTACAATGAGCAGTTCTTC CASSVSGANYNEQFF
TRBJ1-1 once . TRBV9 TGTGCCAGCAGCGTAGATCCGACAACGAACACTGAAGCTTTCTTT CASSVDPTTNTEAFF
TRBJ2-5 . . TRBV24-1 TGTGCCACCAGTGATTTAACAGGGAATCGACGAGAGACCCAGTACTTC CATSDLTGNRRETQYF
TRBJ2-7 . TRBD1 TRBV5-1 TGCGCCAGCAGCTTGACAGGGGGAACTCGCGAGCAGTACTTC CASSLTGGTREQYF
TRBJ2-7 . . TRBV27 TGTGCCAGCAGTTTAACGGACACGAGCTCCTACGAGCAGTACTTC CASSLTDTSSYEQYF
TRBJ2-5 once TRBD1 TRBV19 TGTGCCAGTAGTATGACAGGGGGAGGGGAGACCCAGTACTTC CASSMTGGGETQYF
TRBJ1-5 . . TRBV7-2 TGTGCCAGCAGCGTCACCGGGCAGCCCCAGCATTTT CASSVTGQPQHF
TRBJ1-2 . . TRBV20-1 TGCAGTGCTACCCGTTCGTATGGCTACACCTTC CSATRSYGYTF